A selection of T cell receptor beta chains follows, all from one sample in a study of OX40 agonist ivuxolimab in advanced cancers. The protocol was immunoSEQ multiplex PCR, while the TCRdb copy is restricted to in-frame clones and leaves out a portion. The profile shows some 66,000 clones, approximately 88% of them singletons. Here the sequenced sample was CD4+ or CD8+ T cells sorted from blood, taken in a trial of the OX40 agonist ivuxolimab. The receptor source for this set is an adult with an advanced solid tumor such as melanoma, head and neck, liver or kidney cancer. CDR3s include the opening cysteine and the closing phenylalanine or tryptophan. The order of the fields is clone size, V gene, CDR3 protein. A row's size may be missing; if present it is once, few, many or a size class.

clone_size: -; v_call: TRBV4-1; cdr3_aa: CASSQAYSQEVTEAFF
clone_size: -; v_call: TRBV7-6; cdr3_aa: CASSLTTSGGGETQYF
clone_size: few; v_call: TRBV18; cdr3_aa: CASSPTGKDTQYF
clone_size: -; v_call: TRBV6-1; cdr3_aa: CASSPGPRGYEQYF
clone_size: few; v_call: TRBV6-5; cdr3_aa: CASSYSRQSYGYTF
clone_size: -; v_call: TRBV7-9; cdr3_aa: CASSLDWTANYGYTF
clone_size: -; v_call: TRBV19; cdr3_aa: CASKGQGNYEQYF
clone_size: once; v_call: TRBV5-1; cdr3_aa: CASSLGGTGPHEQYF
clone_size: -; v_call: TRBV9; cdr3_aa: CASSESTITLSPLHF
clone_size: -; v_call: TRBV9; cdr3_aa: CASSVSGQGLSYEQYF
clone_size: -; v_call: TRBV5-1; cdr3_aa: CASSPDRGEAFF
clone_size: once; v_call: TRBV10-2; cdr3_aa: CASSTGTLNTEAFF
clone_size: -; v_call: TRBV2; cdr3_aa: CASMGQLNGRQYF
clone_size: -; v_call: TRBV5-1; cdr3_aa: CASSIDATNEKLFF
clone_size: -; v_call: TRBV6-6; cdr3_aa: CASSYAFSNEQFF
clone_size: -; v_call: TRBV2; cdr3_aa: CASSEGGINEKLFF
clone_size: -; v_call: TRBV5-5; cdr3_aa: CASSWSGVQETQYF
clone_size: -; v_call: TRBV7-9; cdr3_aa: CASSFRNTAGVQETQYF
clone_size: -; v_call: TRBV27; cdr3_aa: CASSERGGYNSPLHF
clone_size: -; v_call: TRBV5-1; cdr3_aa: CASSLGVAGAGETQYF
clone_size: -; v_call: TRBV5-4; cdr3_aa: CASSLVRTEANYGYTF
clone_size: -; v_call: TRBV7-9; cdr3_aa: CASSLGGAGETQYF
clone_size: -; v_call: TRBV6-5; cdr3_aa: CASSFSRTTQPETQYF
clone_size: -; v_call: TRBV5-1; cdr3_aa: CASSLPPRGPGNEQFF
clone_size: -; v_call: TRBV19; cdr3_aa: CACNIGQGRSGANVLTF
clone_size: -; v_call: TRBV7-9; cdr3_aa: CASSLAPGGWNTEAFF
clone_size: -; v_call: TRBV12-5; cdr3_aa: CASGPQGAGNQPQHF
clone_size: -; v_call: TRBV5-1; cdr3_aa: CASSLGSGGAADEQFF
clone_size: -; v_call: TRBV5-4; cdr3_aa: CASSSAGGTEAFF
clone_size: -; v_call: TRBV27; cdr3_aa: CASSSNAPQPQHF
clone_size: -; v_call: TRBV6-4; cdr3_aa: CASSETGTYNQPQHF
clone_size: -; v_call: TRBV30; cdr3_aa: CAWSAGRLNTEAFF
clone_size: -; v_call: TRBV4-1; cdr3_aa: CASSQGLGTDLYEQYF
clone_size: -; v_call: TRBV7-8; cdr3_aa: CASSDQGPLETQYF
clone_size: -; v_call: TRBV5-1; cdr3_aa: CASSGATLTEAFF